This T cell receptor (beta chain) was captured in a study of shared clonotypes between healthy human individuals. Notes on the study in general: Rarefaction showed sorted-subset sequencing was incomplete despite large depth.

CD45RO-negative cells were positively selected for CCR7, leaving out terminally differentiated effector memory CD45RA+ cells. The V gene's germline CDR1 is SGHVS and CDR2 FQNEAQ. The CDR3 sequence is 16 residues long. The J segment lost 2 bases and the V segment lost 1 base, leaving 5 bases of the junction unmatched. Clones were sequenced by immunoSEQ multiplex PCR, and TCRdb holds only the in-frame ones, with some missing. The data show approximately 2,200,000 clones, about 93% seen once. Of note for this clone: What it recognizes is unknown.

The sequenced sample consisted of naive CD8+ T cells from PBMCs. This receptor was identified in a man aged 18 to 30 in good health. Some clones in this sample may be carry-over from other donors' samples. V is TRBV7-8 and J is TRBJ2-1, with 7 bases that match TRBD2. CDR3: CASSLGGGSPYNEQFF. In nucleotides, the CDR3 is TGTGCCAGCAGCTTAGGGGGGGGGAGCCCCTACAATGAGCAGTTCTTC.